This note documents a single T cell receptor (beta chain) sequence. This record belongs to a study of blood T cell repertoires in COVID-19. Study information: Donors in the United States, Italy and Spain gave samples during acute or convalescent COVID-19. Sources were T cells, B-cell-depleted T cells, or PBMCs; the material itself was cDNA or gDNA.

Authors' processing steps: Amplified reference gene primers provided the basis for estimating nucleated cell counts. Measured with immunoSEQ multiplex PCR; TCRdb has only the in-frame clones, and not every one. That table furnishes V, J and clone size, whereas the DNA furnished D and trimming. This repertoire shows more than 100,000 clones, just over 70% found once; its top ten account for about 0.84%. The sequencing sample was made of peripheral blood. This TCR was recovered from a human donor with acute or convalescent COVID-19. The donor label of this sample is uncertain.

The chain's CDR3 is CASSDPGQGSEKLFF. The DNA for the CDR3 is TGTGCCAGCAGTGACCCGGGACAGGGATCTGAAAAACTGTTTTTT. The V call is TRBV28, the J call TRBJ1-4; 9 bases line up with TRBD1. The length of the CDR3 is 15 residues. Germline V lookup: CDR1 MDHEN, CDR2 SYDVKM. Germline trimming cut 5 bases from V and 7 bases from J; bases unmatched to any gene: 8.